The 25 T cell receptor beta chains listed next were all sequenced from one sample in a study of cytomegalovirus exposure and HLA in healthy donors. The study ran its PCR with 60 Vbeta and 13 Jbeta primers. Here immunoSEQ multiplex PCR was the method, and the copy in TCRdb shows in-frame clones only, minus some. The data show about 190,000 clones, 81% seen once. The sample was PBMCs. The receptors were sampled from a man over 45 in good health and CMV-seronegative.

V gene TRBV27 combines with J gene TRBJ1-2; D perhaps matches TRBD1 (5 bases). This CDR3 contains 16 residues. Trimming shortened V by 2 bases and J by 0 bases, and 13 bases separated the two germline ends. CDR1 is MNHEY and CDR2 is SMNVEV in the germline V gene (reference sequence). As DNA, the CDR3 is TGTGCCAGCAGTTTACTAGGGGCCGCGTCTAACTATGGCTACACCTTC. Its protein product is CASSLLGAASNYGYTF.

V is TRBV7-6 and J is TRBJ1-5, with D perhaps TRBD1 (5 bases). CDR3 length: 15 residues. Germline-derived CDR1 and CDR2 are SGHVS and FNYEAQ. V was trimmed by 1 base and J by 1 base, leaving 8 bases between them. CDR3 amino acids: CASSLGQGSNQPQHF. CDR3 bases: TGTGCCAGCAGCTTAGGTCAGGGAAGCAATCAGCCCCAGCATTTT.

V usage is TRBV10-3 and J usage is TRBJ2-2; D unclear. Germline CDR1 ENHRY, CDR2 SYGVKD. The CDR3 sequence is 13 residues long. V dropped 4 bases and J dropped 3 bases, with 6 bases sitting between them. Written as DNA, the CDR3 is TGTGCCATCAGTGCCGAGGACACCGGGGAGCTGTTTTTT. Translated: CAISAEDTGELFF.

This chain joins TRBV6-6 and TRBJ2-5, with TRBD2 identical over 9 bases. J was trimmed by 5 bases and V by 10 bases; bases with no gene match: 14. Germline CDR1 is MNHNY and CDR2 is SVGAGI (reference sequence). The CDR3 is 15 residues long. The CDR3 region is CATSDRGGASETQYF. CDR3 DNA: TGTGCCACCTCAGACCGCGGGGGGGCCTCGGAGACCCAGTACTTC.

The chain links TRBV5-5 to TRBJ1-2, with 9 bases that match TRBD1. This CDR3 has 13 amino acids. Germline V gene sequence: CDR1 SGHKS, CDR2 YYEKEE (reference sequence). V trimming: 4 bases; J trimming: 4 bases; junction bases outside the gene matches: 2. The CDR3 here is CASSGTGTYGYTF. The CDR3 DNA reads as TGTGCCAGCAGCGGGACAGGGACCTATGGCTACACCTTC.

The chain employs TRBV4-2 and TRBJ2-1; TRBD1 matches at 8 bases. There are 16 residues in the CDR3. Germline V gene sequence: CDR1 LGHNA, CDR2 YNFKEQ. The junction had 9 bases not matched to a gene; V was cut back by 0 bases and J by 8 bases. The DNA for the CDR3 is TGTGCCAGCAGCCAAGATCCAGGGGGCATTGGTGATGAGCAGTTCTTC. Protein product: CASSQDPGGIGDEQFF.

Remarks on this clone: A junction end diverges from the germline sequence, so it may reflect a read error. CDR3 protein: CSSSLGRDRGQVQPQHF. The CDR3 bases are TGTTCCAGCAGCTTAGGAAGGGACAGGGGTCAGGTTCAGCCCCAGCATTTT. The genes are TRBV7-9 and TRBJ1-5; 10 nucleotides line up with TRBD1. The CDR3 sequence is 17 residues long. Germline CDR1 SEHNR, CDR2 FQNEAQ (reference sequence).

The rearrangement uses TRBV5-6 and TRBJ2-5, with a possible D match to TRBD2 (6 bases). This CDR3 region has 13 residues. Trimming stripped 9 bases from V and 5 bases from J, with 17 bases between. CDR1 SGHDT and CDR2 YYEEEE come from the germline V gene. For the CDR3, the DNA is TGTGCCACAGGGACTCCCTCGCGGGAGACCCAGTACTTC. Translation: CATGTPSRETQYF.

The sample holds a few counts of this clone. The chain has TRBV7-9 and TRBJ2-3; tentative D call: TRBD2 (5 bases). There are 15 residues in the CDR3. Germline-derived CDR1 and CDR2 are SEHNR and FQNEAQ (reference sequence). The V and J ends lost 1 base and 1 base respectively, with 9 bases between them. The CDR3 DNA reads as TGTGCCAGCAGCTTAGGTGCGGGTGGCACAGATACGCAGTATTTT. Translating gives CASSLGAGGTDTQYF.

The chain employs TRBV18 and TRBJ2-7; no clear D gene. The CDR3 has 11 amino acids. Trimming removed 5 bases at V and 3 bases at J, with 5 bases between. Germline CDR1 and CDR2: KGHSH and LQKENI. CDR3 protein: CASSGHYEQYF. CDR3 coding DNA: TGTGCCAGCTCAGGGCACTACGAGCAGTACTTC.

This clone was counted between two and nine times. This rearrangement joins TRBV5-1 to TRBJ2-2; TRBD1 matches 7 bases. Looked up from germline, CDR1 is SGHRS and CDR2 is YFSETQ. The V gene end was trimmed by 2 bases and the J gene end by 6 bases; junction bases not matched to a gene: 4. The CDR3 consists of 14 residues. The CDR3 sequence is CASSFTGESGELFF. CDR3 bases: TGCGCCAGCAGCTTCACAGGGGAGTCCGGGGAGCTGTTTTTT.

The gene calls are TRBV4-1 and TRBJ1-2; D uncertain. This CDR3 spans 15 amino acids. CDR1 MGHRA and CDR2 YSYEKL come from the germline V gene. The germline V and J ends were trimmed by 0 bases and 3 bases, with 11 bases remaining between them. The DNA for the CDR3 is TGCGCCAGCAGCCAAGACCGGGGAGTGGACTATGGCTACACCTTC. Translating it yields CASSQDRGVDYGYTF.

V is TRBV27 and J is TRBJ2-3; tentatively, D is TRBD1 (6 bases). This CDR3 is 15 amino acids long. V was clipped by 3 bases and J by 6 bases, with 16 bases between them. The germline CDR1 and CDR2 sequences are MNHEY and SMNVEV (reference sequence). CDR3 sequence reads: CASSFQAGVGDTQYF. The DNA for the CDR3 is TGTGCCAGCAGTTTTCAGGCAGGGGTAGGGGATACGCAGTATTTT.

V gene TRBV7-9 combines with J gene TRBJ2-6, with D tentatively TRBD1 (5 bases). CDR3 length: 15 amino acids. The V and J ends lost 5 bases and 0 bases respectively, with 8 bases between them. The germline V gene encodes CDR1 SEHNR and CDR2 FQNEAQ (reference sequence). CDR3 region: CASSRDSSGANVLTF. For the CDR3, the DNA is TGTGCCAGCAGCCGTGACAGCTCTGGGGCCAACGTCCTGACTTTC.

The CDR3 region is CASSPQAGGLANTGELFF. The CDR3 DNA reads TGTGCCAGCTCACCACAAGCGGGCGGGCTAGCGAACACCGGGGAGCTGTTTTTT. The chain links TRBV18 to TRBJ2-2; the D gene is possibly TRBD2 (6 bases). Trimming pared 1 base from V and 0 bases from J, leaving 15 bases between. Per the germline V gene, CDR1 is KGHSH and CDR2 is LQKENI. This CDR3 region has 18 residues.

This sequence joins TRBV2 and TRBJ1-1; a possible D gene is TRBD1 (5 bases). CDR3 length equals 11 residues. Germline V gene lookup returns CDR1 SNHLY and CDR2 FYNNEI. Trimming left V 11 bases short and J 4 bases short, with 11 bases between. CDR3 amino acids: CADQGGTEAFF. The CDR3 DNA follows: TGTGCCGATCAGGGAGGCACTGAAGCTTTCTTT.

CDR3: CASSQEDSGGNEQFF. The DNA for the CDR3 is TGCGCCAGCAGCCAAGAGGACTCCGGTGGCAATGAGCAGTTCTTC. This rearrangement joins TRBV4-3 to TRBJ2-1, with D possibly matching TRBD2 (5 bases). The CDR3 length is 15 residues. In germline, CDR1 is LGHNA, CDR2 YSLEER. V was cut by 0 bases and J by 6 bases, with 12 bases left in between.

The chain carries TRBV27 and TRBJ1-6; no definite D call. The CDR3 contains 15 residues. The germline gives CDR1 MNHEY, CDR2 SMNVEV (reference sequence). V was pared by 1 base and J by 10 bases, with 14 bases between. The CDR3 DNA reads as TGTGCCAGCAGTTTATTGCCCACTTTCCGATCACCCCTCCACTTT. Protein: CASSLLPTFRSPLHF.

This clone was seen a single time. The genes are TRBV10-1 and TRBJ2-7; the D gene is possibly TRBD1 (6 bases). The germline V and J ends were trimmed by 0 bases and 1 base, with 13 bases remaining between them. The CDR3 contains 16 residues. The germline CDR1 and CDR2 sequences are WNHNN and SYGVQD (reference sequence). CDR3 sequence: CASSESGSDRSYEQYF. The CDR3 DNA reads TGCGCCAGCAGTGAGTCTGGGTCTGACAGGTCCTACGAGCAGTACTTC.

The V call is TRBV5-1, the J call TRBJ2-7; tentative D call: TRBD1 (5 bases). The CDR3 extends over 15 amino acids. V dropped 0 bases and J dropped 0 bases, with 10 bases sitting between them. CDR1 and CDR2 (germline): SGHRS, YFSETQ. The CDR3 loop is CASSLAWGSSYEQYF. CDR3 DNA: TGCGCCAGCAGCTTGGCCTGGGGCAGCTCCTACGAGCAGTACTTC.

This clone is a singleton in its sample. The J gene is TRBJ2-7, the V gene TRBV5-1; D is perhaps TRBD2 (5 bases). The germline V gene encodes CDR1 SGHRS and CDR2 YFSETQ. The CDR3 consists of 18 residues. Trimming took off 4 bases at V and 0 bases at J, with 23 bases between the two ends. CDR3 residues: CASSVTGDQRLSSYEQYF. CDR3 DNA sequence: TGCGCCAGCAGCGTCACCGGGGATCAAAGATTGAGCTCCTACGAGCAGTACTTC.

This CDR3 reads CASSPLGLNNEQFF. In DNA, the CDR3 is TGCGCCAGCAGCCCCTTGGGACTGAACAATGAGCAGTTCTTC. V gene TRBV4-1 combines with J gene TRBJ2-1; weak D call: TRBD2 (6 bases). The CDR3 is 14 residues long. From germline, CDR1 is MGHRA and CDR2 YSYEKL. V lost 4 bases and J lost 5, with 12 bases in between.

The V call is TRBV7-9, the J call TRBJ2-5; TRBD1 matches 8 bases. CDR1 and CDR2 (germline): SEHNR, FQNEAQ (reference sequence). The CDR3 totals 16 residues. Losses at the gene ends were 4 bases for V and 4 bases for J; bases not matched to a gene: 11. DNA of the CDR3: TGTGCCAGCAGCTCAGCGAGGGCAGGGGGCCGAGAGACCCAGTACTTC. This gives the protein CASSSARAGGRETQYF.

The chain employs TRBV5-5 and TRBJ1-2; a weak D match, TRBD1 (6 bases). The length of the CDR3 is 13 residues. Trimming took off 0 bases at V and 7 bases at J, with 10 bases between the two ends. The germline V gene has CDR1 SGHKS and CDR2 YYEKEE (reference sequence). The CDR3 is CASSLGQALGYTF. In DNA form, the CDR3 reads TGTGCCAGCAGCTTGGGACAGGCCCTTGGCTACACCTTC.

The J gene is TRBJ2-6, the V gene TRBV6-1; the D gene is possibly TRBD1 (5 bases). This CDR3 contains 16 residues. The V end was cut by 1 base, the J end by 2 bases, with 9 bases between. In germline, CDR1 is MNHNS, CDR2 SASEGT. The CDR3 protein is CASSEVRTPGANVLTF. The DNA of the CDR3 is TGTGCCAGCAGTGAAGTAAGGACACCTGGGGCCAACGTCCTGACTTTC.